Detailed here is one TCR beta chain. Its antigen is still unknown. Measured with immunoSEQ multiplex PCR; TCRdb has only the in-frame clones, and not every one. Here the sample spans 25,000 to 30,000 clones, 70% to 75% being singletons. The CDR3 extends over 8 amino acids. The V and J ends lost 8 bases and 11 bases respectively, with 6 bases between them. Germline V gene data show CDR1 as MNHNS and CDR2 as SASEGT. This entry belongs to a study of PD-1 blockade in classical Hodgkin lymphoma. Study context: Patients in the cohort were put on intravenous nivolumab, 3 mg/kg every 2 weeks.

Study results and limitations: While CD8+ TCR diversity did not rise significantly by C4D1, CD4+ TCR diversity did. Nivolumab initiation under 1 year post-ASCT meant exclusion.

Autologous stem cell transplantation was followed by relapse in every patient, and brentuximab vedotin exposure varied. This TCR was sampled from a human donor with classical Hodgkin lymphoma. The specimen comprised peripheral blood mononuclear cells (PBMCs), sampled before the second cycle of nivolumab. The J gene is TRBJ1-1, the V gene TRBV6-1; D ambiguous. The CDR3 is CASYGAFF. The CDR3 DNA sequence: TGTGCCAGCTATGGTGCTTTCTTT.